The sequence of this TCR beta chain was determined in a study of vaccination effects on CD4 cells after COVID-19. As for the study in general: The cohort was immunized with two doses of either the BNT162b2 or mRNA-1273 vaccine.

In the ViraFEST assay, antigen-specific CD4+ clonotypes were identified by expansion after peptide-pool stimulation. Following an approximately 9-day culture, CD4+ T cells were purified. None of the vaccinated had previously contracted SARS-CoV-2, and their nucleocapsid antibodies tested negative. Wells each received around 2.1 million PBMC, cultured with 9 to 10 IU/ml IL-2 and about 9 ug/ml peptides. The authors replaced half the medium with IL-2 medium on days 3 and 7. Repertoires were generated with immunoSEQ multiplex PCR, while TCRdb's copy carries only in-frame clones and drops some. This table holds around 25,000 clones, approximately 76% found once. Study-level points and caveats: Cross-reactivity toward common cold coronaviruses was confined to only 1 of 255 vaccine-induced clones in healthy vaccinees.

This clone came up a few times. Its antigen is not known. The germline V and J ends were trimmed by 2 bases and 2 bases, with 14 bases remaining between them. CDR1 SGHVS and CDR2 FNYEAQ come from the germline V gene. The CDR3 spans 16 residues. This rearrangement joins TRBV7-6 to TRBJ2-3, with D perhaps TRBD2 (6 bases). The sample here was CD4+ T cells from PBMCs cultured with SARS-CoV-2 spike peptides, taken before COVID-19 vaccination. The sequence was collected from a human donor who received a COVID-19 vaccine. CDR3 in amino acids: CASSLNGAGYTDTQYF. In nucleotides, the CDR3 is TGTGCCAGCAGCTTAAACGGTGCGGGGTACACAGATACGCAGTATTTT.